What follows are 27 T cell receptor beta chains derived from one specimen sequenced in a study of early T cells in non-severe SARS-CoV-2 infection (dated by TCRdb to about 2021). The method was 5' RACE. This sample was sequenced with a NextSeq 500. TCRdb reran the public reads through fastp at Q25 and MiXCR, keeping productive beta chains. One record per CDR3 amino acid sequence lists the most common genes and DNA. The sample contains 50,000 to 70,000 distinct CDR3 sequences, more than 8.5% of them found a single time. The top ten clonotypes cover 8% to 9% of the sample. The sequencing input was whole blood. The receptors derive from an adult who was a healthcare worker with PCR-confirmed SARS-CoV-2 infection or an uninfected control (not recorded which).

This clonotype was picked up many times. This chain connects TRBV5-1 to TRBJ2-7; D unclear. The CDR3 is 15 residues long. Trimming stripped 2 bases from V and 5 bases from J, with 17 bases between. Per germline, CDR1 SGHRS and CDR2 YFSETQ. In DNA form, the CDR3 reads TGCGCCAGCAGCTTCCCTTTCAGTGGTGCCCACGAGCAGTACTTC. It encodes CASSFPFSGAHEQYF.

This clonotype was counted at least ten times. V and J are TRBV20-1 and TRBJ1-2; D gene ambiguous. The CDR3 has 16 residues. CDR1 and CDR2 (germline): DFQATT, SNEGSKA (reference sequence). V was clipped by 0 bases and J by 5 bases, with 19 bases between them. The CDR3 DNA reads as TGCAGTGCTAGAGATCAAACAGAGTCCTTATTATATGGCTACACCTTC. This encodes CSARDQTESLLYGYTF.

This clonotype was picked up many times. The CDR3 is CAISESLVEQYF. CDR3 DNA sequence: TGTGCCATCAGTGAGTCGTTGGTTGAGCAGTACTTC. The chain employs TRBV10-3 and TRBJ2-7; D remains ambiguous. This CDR3 contains 12 residues. The V gene lost 0 bases and the J gene lost 7 bases, with 7 bases spanning the gap. The V gene's germline CDR1 is ENHRY and CDR2 SYGVKD.

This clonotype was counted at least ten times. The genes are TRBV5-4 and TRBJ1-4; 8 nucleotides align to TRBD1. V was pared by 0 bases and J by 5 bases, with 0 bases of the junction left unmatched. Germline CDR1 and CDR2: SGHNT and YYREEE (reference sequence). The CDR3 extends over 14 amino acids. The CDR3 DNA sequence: TGTGCCAGCAGCTTGGACAGGGGGAATGAAAAACTGTTTTTT. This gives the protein CASSLDRGNEKLFF.

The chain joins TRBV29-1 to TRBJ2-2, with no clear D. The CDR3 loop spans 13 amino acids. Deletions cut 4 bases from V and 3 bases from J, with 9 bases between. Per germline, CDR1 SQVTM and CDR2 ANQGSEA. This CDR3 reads CSVVSRYTGELFF. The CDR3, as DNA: TGCAGCGTTGTCTCCAGATACACCGGGGAGCTGTTTTTT.

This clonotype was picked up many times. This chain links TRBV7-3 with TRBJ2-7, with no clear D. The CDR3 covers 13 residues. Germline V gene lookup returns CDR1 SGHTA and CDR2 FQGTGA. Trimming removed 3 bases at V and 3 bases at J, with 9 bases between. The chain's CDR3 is CASSLGSGYEQYF. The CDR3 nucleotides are TGTGCCAGCAGCTTGGGCTCCGGCTACGAGCAGTACTTC.

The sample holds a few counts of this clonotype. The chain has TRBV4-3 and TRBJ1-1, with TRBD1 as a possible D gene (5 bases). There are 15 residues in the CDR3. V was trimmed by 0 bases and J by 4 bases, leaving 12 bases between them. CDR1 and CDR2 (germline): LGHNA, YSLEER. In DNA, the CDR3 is TGCGCCAGCAGCCAAGATGGGACCGGGCTCACTGAAGCTTTCTTT. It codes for CASSQDGTGLTEAFF.

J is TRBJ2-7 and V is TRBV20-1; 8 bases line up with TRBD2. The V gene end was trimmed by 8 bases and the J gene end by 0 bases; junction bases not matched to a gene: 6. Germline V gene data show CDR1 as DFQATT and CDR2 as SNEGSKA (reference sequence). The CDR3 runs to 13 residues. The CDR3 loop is CSYISGSSYEQYF. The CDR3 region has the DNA TGCAGTTACATCAGCGGGAGCTCCTACGAGCAGTACTTC.

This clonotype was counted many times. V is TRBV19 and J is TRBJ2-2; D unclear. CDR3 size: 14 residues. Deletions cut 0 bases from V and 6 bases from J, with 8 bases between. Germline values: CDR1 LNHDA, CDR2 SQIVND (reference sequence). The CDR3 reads CASSIDRAAGELFF. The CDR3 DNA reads TGTGCCAGTAGTATAGATAGGGCGGCCGGGGAGCTGTTTTTT.

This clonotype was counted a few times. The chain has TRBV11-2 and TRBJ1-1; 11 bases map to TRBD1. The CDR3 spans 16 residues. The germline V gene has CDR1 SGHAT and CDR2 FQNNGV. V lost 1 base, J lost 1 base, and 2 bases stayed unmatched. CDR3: CASSLGGQGENTEAFF. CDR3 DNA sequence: TGTGCCAGCAGCTTAGGGGGACAGGGGGAGAACACTGAAGCTTTCTTT.

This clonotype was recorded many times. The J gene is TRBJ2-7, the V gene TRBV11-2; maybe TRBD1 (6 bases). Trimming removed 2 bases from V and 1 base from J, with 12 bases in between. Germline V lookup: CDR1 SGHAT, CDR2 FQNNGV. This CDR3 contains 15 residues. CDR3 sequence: CASSLTTGRSYEQYF. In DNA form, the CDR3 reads TGTGCCAGCAGCTTAACCACAGGGCGGTCCTACGAGCAGTACTTC.

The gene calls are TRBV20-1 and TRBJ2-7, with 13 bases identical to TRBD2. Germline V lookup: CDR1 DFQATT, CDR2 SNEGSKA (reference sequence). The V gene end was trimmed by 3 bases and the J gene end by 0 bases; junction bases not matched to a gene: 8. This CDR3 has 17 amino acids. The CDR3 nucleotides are TGCAGTGCTAGCGGCAGGGGACTAGCGGGGAGCTCCTACGAGCAGTACTTC. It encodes CSASGRGLAGSSYEQYF.

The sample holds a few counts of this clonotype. This CDR3 is CASSTDEGYSNQPQHF. Written as DNA, the CDR3 is TGTGCCAGTAGTACCGACGAGGGGTATAGCAATCAGCCCCAGCATTTT. The V call is TRBV19, the J call TRBJ1-5, with D maybe TRBD1 (5 bases). The CDR3 is 16 amino acids. Looked up from germline, CDR1 is LNHDA and CDR2 is SQIVND (reference sequence). Trimming removed 4 bases at V and 0 bases at J, with 13 bases between. Full variable domain (remainder filled in from reference TRBV19 and TRBJ1-5): DGGITQSPKYLFRKEGQNVTLSCEQNLNHDAMYWYRQDPGQGLRLIYYSQIVNDFQKGDIAEGYSVSREKKESFPLTVTSAQKNPTAFYLCASSTDEGYSNQPQHFGDGTRLSIL.

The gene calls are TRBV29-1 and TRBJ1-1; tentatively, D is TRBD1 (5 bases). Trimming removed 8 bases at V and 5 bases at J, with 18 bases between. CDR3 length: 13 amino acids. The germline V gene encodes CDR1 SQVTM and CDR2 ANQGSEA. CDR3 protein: CSILRIWGTEAFF. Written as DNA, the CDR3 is TGCAGCATATTGAGGATCTGGGGGACTGAAGCTTTCTTT.

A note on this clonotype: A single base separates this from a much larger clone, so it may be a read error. Here the CDR3 DNA reads TGCAGTGCCCCCGGGACCAACTTAGACAATGAGCAGTTCTTC. Its protein is CSAPGTNLDNEQFF. The chain uses TRBV20-1 and TRBJ2-1; D may be TRBD1 or TRBD2 (5 bases each). The CDR3 loop spans 14 amino acids. Germline V gives CDR1 DFQATT, CDR2 SNEGSKA (reference sequence). The V end lost 6 bases, the J end lost 5 bases, and 17 bases lay between the germline ends.

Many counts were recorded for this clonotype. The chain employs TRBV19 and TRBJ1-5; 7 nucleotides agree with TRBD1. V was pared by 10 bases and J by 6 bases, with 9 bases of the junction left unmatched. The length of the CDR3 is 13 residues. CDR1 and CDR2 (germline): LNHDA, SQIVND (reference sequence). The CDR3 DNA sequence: TGTGCCACCTCAGACAGGGCGGGTCAGCCCCAGCATTTT. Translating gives CATSDRAGQPQHF.

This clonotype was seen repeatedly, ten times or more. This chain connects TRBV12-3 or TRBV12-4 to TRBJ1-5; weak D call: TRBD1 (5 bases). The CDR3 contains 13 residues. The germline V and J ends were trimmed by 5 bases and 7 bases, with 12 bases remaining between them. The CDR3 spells CASSPGRAQPQHF. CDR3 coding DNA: TGTGCCAGCAGTCCCGGCAGGGCGCAGCCCCAGCATTTT.

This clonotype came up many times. The CDR3 region is CSARDRAGGNTIYF. The CDR3 bases are TGCAGTGCTAGAGATCGGGCAGGAGGAAACACCATATATTTT. The chain carries TRBV20-1 and TRBJ1-3; D gene unclear. Germline V lookup: CDR1 DFQATT, CDR2 SNEGSKA (reference sequence). Trimming pared 0 bases from V and 4 bases from J, leaving 10 bases between. CDR3 size: 14 residues.

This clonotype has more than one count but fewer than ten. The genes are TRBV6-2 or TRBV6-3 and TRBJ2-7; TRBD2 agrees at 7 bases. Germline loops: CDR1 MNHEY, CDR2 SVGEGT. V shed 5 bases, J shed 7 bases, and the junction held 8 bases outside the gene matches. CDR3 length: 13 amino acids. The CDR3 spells CASSIAGVREQYF. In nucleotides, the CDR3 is TGTGCCAGCAGTATCGCGGGAGTGCGGGAGCAGTACTTC.

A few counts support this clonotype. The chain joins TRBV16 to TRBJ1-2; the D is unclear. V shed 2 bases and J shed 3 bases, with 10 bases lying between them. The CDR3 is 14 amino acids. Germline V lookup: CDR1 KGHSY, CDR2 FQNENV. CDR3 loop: CASSQGRRDYGYTF. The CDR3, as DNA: TGTGCCAGCAGCCAAGGACGGCGCGACTATGGCTACACCTTC.

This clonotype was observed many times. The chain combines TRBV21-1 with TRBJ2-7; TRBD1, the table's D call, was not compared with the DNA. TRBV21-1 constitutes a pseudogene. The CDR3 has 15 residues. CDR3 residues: CASSKGETGAYEQYF. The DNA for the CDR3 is TGTGCCAGCAGCAAAGGGGAGACAGGAGCCTACGAGCAGTACTTC.

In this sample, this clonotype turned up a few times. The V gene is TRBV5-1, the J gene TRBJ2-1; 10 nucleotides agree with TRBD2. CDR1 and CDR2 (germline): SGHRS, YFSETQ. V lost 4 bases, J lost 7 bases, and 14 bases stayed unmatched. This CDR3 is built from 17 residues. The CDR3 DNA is TGCGCCAGCAGCGTACGATCCCTAGCGGGAGTTAGGAATGAGCAGTTCTTC. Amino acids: CASSVRSLAGVRNEQFF.

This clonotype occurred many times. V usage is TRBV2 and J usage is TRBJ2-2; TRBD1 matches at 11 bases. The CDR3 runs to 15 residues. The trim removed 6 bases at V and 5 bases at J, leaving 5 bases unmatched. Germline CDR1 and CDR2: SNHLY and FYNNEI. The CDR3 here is CASRGQGDWTGELFF. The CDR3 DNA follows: TGTGCCAGCAGGGGACAGGGGGATTGGACCGGGGAGCTGTTTTTT.

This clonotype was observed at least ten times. CDR3 coding DNA: TGTGCCAGCAGCCCTCCGACAGGGGATGATACGCAGTATTTT. Translation gives CASSPPTGDDTQYF. This chain links TRBV5-4 with TRBJ2-3; 8 bases are shared with TRBD1. V was pared by 4 bases and J by 6 bases, with 7 bases of the junction left unmatched. The length of the CDR3 is 14 residues. Per the germline V gene, CDR1 is SGHNT and CDR2 is YYREEE (reference sequence).

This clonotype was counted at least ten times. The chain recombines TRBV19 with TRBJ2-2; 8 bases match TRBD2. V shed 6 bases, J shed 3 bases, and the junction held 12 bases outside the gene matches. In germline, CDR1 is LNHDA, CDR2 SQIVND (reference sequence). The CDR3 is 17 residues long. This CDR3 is CASSKPRGAGDTGELFF. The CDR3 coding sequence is TGTGCCAGTAGCAAGCCCCGGGGAGCGGGGGACACCGGGGAGCTGTTTTTT.

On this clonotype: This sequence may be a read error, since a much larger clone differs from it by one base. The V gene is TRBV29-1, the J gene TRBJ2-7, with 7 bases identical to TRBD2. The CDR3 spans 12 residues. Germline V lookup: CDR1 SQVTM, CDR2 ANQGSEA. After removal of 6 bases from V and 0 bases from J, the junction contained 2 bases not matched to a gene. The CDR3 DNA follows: TGCAGCGTCGTAGCGGGCTCCTACGAGCAGTACTTC. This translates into CSVVAGSYEQYF.

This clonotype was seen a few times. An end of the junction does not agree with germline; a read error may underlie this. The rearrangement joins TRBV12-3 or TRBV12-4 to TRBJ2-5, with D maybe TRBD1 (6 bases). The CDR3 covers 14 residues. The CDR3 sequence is CASSLRQGQETQHF. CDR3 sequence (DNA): TGTGCCAGCAGTTTAAGGCAGGGGCAAGAGACCCAGCACTTC.